This TCR beta chain was captured in a study of blood T cells in healthy people across ages (dated by TCRdb to the mid-2010s). As for the study more broadly: In model experiments, template switching captured roughly one uniquely barcoded TCR beta cDNA molecule for every two T cells. Donors were grouped into four age groups: young (average roughly 15 years), middle-aged (around 39), aged (around 62) and long-lived (less than 85). To avoid experimental bias, donors of different ages were spread randomly across the sequencing lanes. Two additional independent replicas of 1 million unique cDNA reads from the same blood draw were analyzed for two donors (one aged 18 to 29 and one aged 80 or older). The study measured age-related changes in TCR beta repertoire diversity using deep sequencing normalized with unique cDNA molecular identifiers. The study at large found these results: As age increased, observed TCR beta diversity per million T cells dropped in a roughly linear way, and a significant reduction was already evident by age 40. Compared with the aged group, the long-lived group had more naive CD4+ T cells, fewer expanded clones and increased TCR diversity, a pattern suggesting age selection. Since profiling was done on bulk unsorted PBMCs, naive and antigen-experienced compartments could not be conclusively compared. Observed TCR beta diversity correlated strongly with the percentage of naive T cells measured by flow cytometry. The CMV infection status of donors was not known, potentially confounding age-related changes in expanded clonotypes. Estimates of total diversity based on one million sequenced T cells were regarded as lower bounds and as underestimates.

The 35 to 40 donors, aged about 6 to 100 years, were systemically healthy Caucasian individuals from Russia. Each donor gave about 11 milliliters of peripheral blood, drawn into EDTA-treated Vacutainer tubes. PBMCs were isolated by Ficoll-Paque density-gradient centrifugation, with at least 6 million obtained per sample. Total RNA was extracted from PBMCs with Trizol reagent, with at least 6 micrograms obtained per sample. Naive CD45RAhigh/CD27high T cell percentages were measured by flow cytometry on a PBMC aliquot from every donor. The germline V gene (reference sequence) yields SGHKS for CDR1 and YYEKEE for CDR2. The CDR3 numbers 17 residues from cysteine through phenylalanine. Only CDR3 DNA remains: 51 bases, in frame from the first base. Libraries were made using 5' RACE. Sequenced on an Illumina HiSeq 2500. A second roughly 7 to 12 cycle PCR used a sample-barcoded 5' primer and a J-beta primer mix. Each TCR beta cDNA molecule received a unique molecular identifier from a template-switch 5' adaptor carrying 12 random nucleotides. Each sample yielded at least 2.5 million CDR3-containing paired-end reads. The Mint cDNA synthesis kit, primed by a TRBC-specific oligonucleotide, was used to synthesize first-strand cDNA from all RNA. Following uracil-DNA glycosylase treatment, a first 18-cycle PCR with universal primers M1SS and BC2_uni_R was performed on all cDNA. For the original study's pipeline: Normalization of each sample was performed by random selection of 1 million high-quality reads, each carrying a distinct molecular identifier. Instead of being binned into consensus sequences, reads that shared molecular identifiers were thrown out. MiTCR, run with a Q25 quality threshold and the strictest error-elimination algorithm, handled CDR3 identification, clonotype clustering and error correction. Lower-bound total TCR beta diversity was estimated with a nonparametric unseen species model using Euler transformation. Clones were called with MiXCR by TCRdb after fastp trimmed the public reads at Q25, and only in-frame beta chains were retained. Rows matching on CDR3 protein sequence are summarized as one entry with the most common DNA and genes. For this entry, the V and J calls and clone size follow TCRdb and not the study's own pipeline. The table for this sample lists some 900,000 distinct CDR3 sequences; more than 25% of them were counted only once. The ten largest clones add up to around 16% of the sample.

This clonotype showed up just a few times. Its target antigen remains unknown. Germline and junction disagree at one end, which may indicate a read error. The sequence was collected from a woman older than 75 in good health. Sequenced sample: blood. Recombination joined TRBV5-5 with TRBJ2-4; TRBD2 is a weak D gene call, 5 bases matching. In nucleotide form, the sequence is TGTGCCAGCAGCCCCACTGGAGGCCCAGAAGCCAAAAGCATTCAGTACTTC. Translated, it gives CASSPTGGPEAKSIQYF.